This T cell receptor (beta chain) was documented in a study of blood T cell repertoires in COVID-19. For the study at large: Samples taken during acute and convalescent COVID-19 were collected in the United States, Italy and Spain. The cDNA or gDNA used as material had been derived from T cells, B-cell-depleted T cells, or PBMCs.

The ends were cut back, 6 bases at V and 0 bases at J, with 11 bases in the middle. This CDR3 comprises 14 residues. The germline V gene encodes CDR1 MNHNY and CDR2 SVGAGI (reference sequence). Authors' analysis steps: Reference gene primer amplification gave estimated nucleated cell counts. Sequenced by immunoSEQ multiplex PCR; TCRdb stores in-frame clones only, minus some. V and J calls and clone size are as listed in that table; D and trimming were resolved from the DNA. The repertoire holds about 46,000 clones, with approximately 83% as singletons. The V call is TRBV6-6, the J call TRBJ2-5; tentatively, D is TRBD1 (6 bases). The sample was peripheral blood. The source of this sequence is a human donor in a cohort sampled during active COVID-19. The donor label of this sample is uncertain. The CDR3 region is CASRDDRYQETQYF. The CDR3 nucleotides read TGTGCCAGCAGGGACGACAGGTACCAAGAGACCCAGTACTTC.